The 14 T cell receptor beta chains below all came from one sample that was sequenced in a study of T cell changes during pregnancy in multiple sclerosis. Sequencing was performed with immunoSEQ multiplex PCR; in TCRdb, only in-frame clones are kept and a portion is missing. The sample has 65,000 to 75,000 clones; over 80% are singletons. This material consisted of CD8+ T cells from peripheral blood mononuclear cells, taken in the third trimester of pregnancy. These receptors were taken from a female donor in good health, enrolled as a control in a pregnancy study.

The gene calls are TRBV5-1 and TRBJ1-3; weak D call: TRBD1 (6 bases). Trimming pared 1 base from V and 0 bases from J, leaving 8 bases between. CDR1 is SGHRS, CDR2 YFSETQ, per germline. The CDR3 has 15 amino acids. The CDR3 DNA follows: TGCGCCAGCAGCTTGCAACAGGGCTCTGGAAACACCATATATTTT. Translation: CASSLQQGSGNTIYF.

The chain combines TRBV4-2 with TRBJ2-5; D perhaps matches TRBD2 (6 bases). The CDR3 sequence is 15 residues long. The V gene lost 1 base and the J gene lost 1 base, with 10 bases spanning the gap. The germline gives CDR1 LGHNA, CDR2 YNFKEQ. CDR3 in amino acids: CASSQVPSVQETQYF. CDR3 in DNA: TGTGCCAGCAGCCAAGTGCCTAGCGTCCAAGAGACCCAGTACTTC.

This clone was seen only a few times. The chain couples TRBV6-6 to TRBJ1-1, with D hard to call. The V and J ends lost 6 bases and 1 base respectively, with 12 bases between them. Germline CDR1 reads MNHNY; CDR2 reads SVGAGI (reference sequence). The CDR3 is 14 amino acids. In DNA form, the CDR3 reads TGTGCCAGCAGCCCCCCGGGGTCGAACACTGAAGCTTTCTTT. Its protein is CASSPPGSNTEAFF.

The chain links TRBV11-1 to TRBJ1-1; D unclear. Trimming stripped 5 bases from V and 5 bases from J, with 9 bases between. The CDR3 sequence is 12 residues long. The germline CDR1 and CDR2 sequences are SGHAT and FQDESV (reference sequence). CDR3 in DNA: TGTGCCAGCAGCCGCGACGGGACTGAAGCTTTCTTT. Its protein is CASSRDGTEAFF. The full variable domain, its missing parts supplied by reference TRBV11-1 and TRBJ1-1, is EAEVAQSPRYKITEKSQAVAFWCDPISGHATLYWYRQILGQGPELLVQFQDESVVDDSQLPKDRFSAERLKGVDSTLKIQPAELGDSAMYLCASSRDGTEAFFGQGTRLTVV.

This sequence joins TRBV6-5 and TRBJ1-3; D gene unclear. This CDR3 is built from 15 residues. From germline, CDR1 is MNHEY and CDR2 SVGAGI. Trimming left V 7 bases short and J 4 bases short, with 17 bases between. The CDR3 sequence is CASTQFRGFGNTIYF. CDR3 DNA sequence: TGTGCCAGCACCCAATTTCGGGGATTCGGAAACACCATATATTTT.

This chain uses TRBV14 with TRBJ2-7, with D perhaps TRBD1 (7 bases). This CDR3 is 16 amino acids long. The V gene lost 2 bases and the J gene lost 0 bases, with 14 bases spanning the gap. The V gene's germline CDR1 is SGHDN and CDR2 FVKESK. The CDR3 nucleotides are TGTGCCAGCAGCCAATCCGCAGGGGGGTTCTCCTACGAGCAGTACTTC. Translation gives CASSQSAGGFSYEQYF. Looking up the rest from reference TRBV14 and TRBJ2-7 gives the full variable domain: EAGVTQFPSHSVIEKGQTVTLRCDPISGHDNLYWYRRVMGKEIKFLLHFVKESKQDESGMPNNRFLAERTGGTYSTLKVQPAELEDSGVYFCASSQSAGGFSYEQYFGPGTRLTVT.

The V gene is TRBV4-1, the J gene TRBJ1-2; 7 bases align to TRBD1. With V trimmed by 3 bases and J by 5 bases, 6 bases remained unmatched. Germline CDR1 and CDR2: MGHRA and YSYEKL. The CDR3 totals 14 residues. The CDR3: CASSHAGTDYGYTF. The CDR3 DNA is TGCGCCAGCAGCCACGCCGGGACAGATTATGGCTACACCTTC.

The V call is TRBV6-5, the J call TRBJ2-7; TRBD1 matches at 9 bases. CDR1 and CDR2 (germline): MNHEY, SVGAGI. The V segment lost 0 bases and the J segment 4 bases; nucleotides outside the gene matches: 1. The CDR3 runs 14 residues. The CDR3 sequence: CASSYSGTGYEQYF. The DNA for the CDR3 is TGTGCCAGCAGTTACTCCGGGACAGGGTACGAGCAGTACTTC.

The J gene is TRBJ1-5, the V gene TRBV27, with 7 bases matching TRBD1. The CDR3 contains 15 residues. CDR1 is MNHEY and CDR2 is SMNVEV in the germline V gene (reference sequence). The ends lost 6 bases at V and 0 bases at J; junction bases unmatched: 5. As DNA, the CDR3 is TGTGCCAGCAGACAGGGGCTTTATAGCAATCAGCCCCAGCATTTT. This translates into CASRQGLYSNQPQHF.

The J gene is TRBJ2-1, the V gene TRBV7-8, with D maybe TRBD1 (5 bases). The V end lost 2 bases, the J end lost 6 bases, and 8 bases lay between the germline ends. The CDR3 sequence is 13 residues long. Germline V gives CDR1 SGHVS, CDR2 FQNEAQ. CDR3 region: CASSLRQGNEQFF. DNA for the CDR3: TGTGCCAGCAGCTTAAGGCAGGGCAATGAGCAGTTCTTC.

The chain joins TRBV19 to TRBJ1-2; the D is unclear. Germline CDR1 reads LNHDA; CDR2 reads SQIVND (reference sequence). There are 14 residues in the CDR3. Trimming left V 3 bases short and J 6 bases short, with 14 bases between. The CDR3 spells CASSMERLTDGYTF. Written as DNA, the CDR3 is TGTGCCAGTAGTATGGAGAGACTTACCGATGGCTACACCTTC.

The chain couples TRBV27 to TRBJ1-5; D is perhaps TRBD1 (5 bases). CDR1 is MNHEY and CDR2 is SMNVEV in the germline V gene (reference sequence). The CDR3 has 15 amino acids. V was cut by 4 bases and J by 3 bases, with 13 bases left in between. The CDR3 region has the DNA TGTGCCAGCAGTTGGGGAGGGGCTTTCAATCAGCCCCAGCATTTT. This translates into CASSWGGAFNQPQHF.

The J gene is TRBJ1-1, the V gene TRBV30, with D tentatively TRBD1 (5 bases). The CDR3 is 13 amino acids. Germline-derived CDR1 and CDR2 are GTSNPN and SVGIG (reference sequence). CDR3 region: CGGSVGGSTEAFF. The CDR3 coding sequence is TGTGGTGGGTCCGTGGGGGGAAGCACTGAAGCTTTCTTT.

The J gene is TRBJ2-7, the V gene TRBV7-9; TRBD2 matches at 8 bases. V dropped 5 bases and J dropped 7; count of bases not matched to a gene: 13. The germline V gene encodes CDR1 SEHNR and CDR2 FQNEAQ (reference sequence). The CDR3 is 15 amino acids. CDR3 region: CASSPPGGGRSEQYF. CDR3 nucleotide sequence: TGTGCCAGCAGCCCTCCCGGGGGGGGGCGTTCAGAGCAGTACTTC.